These 6 T cell receptor beta chains originate from one sample sequenced in a study of blood T cell repertoires in COVID-19. Sequencing used immunoSEQ multiplex PCR; TCRdb keeps in-frame clones, though not all of them. This table holds some 60,000 clones, approximately 83% found once. Sequencing was performed on peripheral blood. These TCRs come from an elderly woman with acute or convalescent COVID-19.

The gene calls are TRBV19 and TRBJ1-5, with 9 bases matching TRBD1. This CDR3 contains 14 residues. The V and J ends lost 8 bases and 3 bases, in that order; junction bases with no gene match: 5. Germline CDR1 is LNHDA and CDR2 is SQIVND (reference sequence). CDR3 nucleotides: TGTGCCAGTGGGAGGACAGGGGTCAATCAGCCCCAGCATTTT. Its protein product is CASGRTGVNQPQHF.

CDR3 sequence: CASSGTSGGVRKQFF. CDR3 DNA: TGTGCCAGCAGTGGGACTAGCGGGGGGGTTAGGAAGCAGTTCTTC. V and J are TRBV27 and TRBJ2-1; 16 bases fit TRBD2. Trimming took 5 bases from V and 11 from J; bases not matched to a gene: 6. This CDR3 comprises 15 residues. Germline CDR1 and CDR2: MNHEY and SMNVEV (reference sequence).

This clone came up a few times. The chain joins TRBV9 to TRBJ2-3; TRBD1 might be the D (6 bases). Germline values: CDR1 SGDLS, CDR2 YYNGEE. The V and J ends lost 4 bases and 3 bases respectively, with 15 bases between them. The CDR3 has 15 residues. The CDR3 DNA reads as TGTGCCAGCAGCTCCGGGTCGAGGGGGACAGATACGCAGTATTTT. As protein: CASSSGSRGTDTQYF.

The chain links TRBV6-2 or TRBV6-3 to TRBJ2-7; 8 nucleotides agree with TRBD1. V gave up 2 bases and J gave up 0 bases; unmatched junction bases: 3. Germline loops: CDR1 MNHEY, CDR2 SVGEGT. The CDR3 consists of 15 residues. The CDR3 coding sequence is TGTGCCAGCAGTTACCGGACAGGGAGCTCCTACGAGCAGTACTTC. Residues: CASSYRTGSSYEQYF.

This clone occurred many times. The V call is TRBV4-3, the J call TRBJ1-4; D not resolved. CDR3 length: 16 residues. Trimming removed 4 bases at V and 0 bases at J, with 12 bases between. Germline values: CDR1 LGHNA, CDR2 YSLEER. CDR3: CASSPYSRATNEKLFF. CDR3 nucleotide sequence: TGCGCCAGCAGCCCTTACTCCCGGGCAACTAATGAAAAACTGTTTTTT.

The chain carries TRBV10-2 and TRBJ1-5, with D tentatively TRBD1 (6 bases). V lost 4 bases and J 3 bases, leaving 13 bases between the germline ends. The CDR3 is made up of 15 amino acids. Germline CDR1 is WSHSY and CDR2 is SAAADI. CDR3 DNA: TGCGCCAGCAGTGCGCAGGACAGACCCAATCAGCCCCAGCATTTT. This translates into CASSAQDRPNQPQHF.